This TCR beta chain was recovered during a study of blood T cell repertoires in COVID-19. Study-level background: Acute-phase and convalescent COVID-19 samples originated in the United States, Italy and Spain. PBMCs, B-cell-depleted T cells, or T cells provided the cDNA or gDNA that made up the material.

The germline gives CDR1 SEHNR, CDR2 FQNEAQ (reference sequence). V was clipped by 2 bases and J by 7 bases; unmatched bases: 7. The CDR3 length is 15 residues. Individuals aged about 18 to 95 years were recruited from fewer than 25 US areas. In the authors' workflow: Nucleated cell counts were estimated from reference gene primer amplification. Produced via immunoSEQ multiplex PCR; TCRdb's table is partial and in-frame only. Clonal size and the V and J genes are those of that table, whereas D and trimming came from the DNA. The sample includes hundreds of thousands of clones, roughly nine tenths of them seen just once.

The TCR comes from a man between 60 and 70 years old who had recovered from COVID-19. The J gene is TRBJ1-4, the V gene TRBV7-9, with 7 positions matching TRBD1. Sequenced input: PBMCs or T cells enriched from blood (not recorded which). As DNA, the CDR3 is TGTGCCAGCAGCTTACTTGCAGGGGGGAGTGAAAAACTGTTTTTT. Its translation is CASSLLAGGSEKLFF.